This T cell receptor beta chain was sequenced in a study of T-cell reconstitution after alpha-beta-depleted transplantation in children. This clonotype was recorded a few times. The library targeted TCRbeta and was prepared with unique molecular identifiers. A single record per CDR3 protein comes from TCRdb applying MiXCR to the PCR reads. Here the sample spans hundreds of thousands of distinct CDR3 sequences, roughly 17% being singletons. CDR1 is DFQATT and CDR2 is SNEGSKA in the germline V gene (reference sequence). This CDR3 contains 14 residues. V dropped 0 bases and J dropped 2 bases, with 10 bases sitting between them.

The origin of this receptor is a human donor who donated a stem cell graft to a child with acute myeloid leukemia. Sequenced here: PBMCs from the stem cell graft donor, sampled from the stem cell graft. The chain employs TRBV20-1 and TRBJ1-2; D remains unclear. CDR3 DNA: TGCAGTGCTAGAGATGGCCGGAGAAACTATGGCTACACCTTC. Protein sequence: CSARDGRRNYGYTF.